This T cell receptor beta chain was sequenced for a study of read filtering for tumor transcriptome and immune sequencing. The study's findings and limits: Even smaller IR-seq throughput identified most shared clonotypes. The sorted CD138-negative fraction was a mixed bone marrow immune population, not purified T cells.

This library used roughly 400 ng RNA and molecular barcoded adaptors spanning alpha/delta and beta/gamma chains. TCRdb itself ran the reads through MiXCR, one entry per CDR3 protein. The sample lists tens of thousands of distinct CDR3 sequences, approximately 12% occurring once. This clonotype was counted at least ten times. Antigen: not known. The CDR3 contains 15 residues. Trimming took 2 bases from V and 4 from J; bases not matched to a gene: 3. Germline lookup yields CDR1 MNHEY and CDR2 SVGEGT. The sequenced material came from a population of CD138-negative cells sorted from bone marrow. The TCR was taken from a donor at least 40 years old with multiple myeloma. The chain couples TRBV6-2 or TRBV6-3 to TRBJ2-1; 9 bases line up with TRBD2. CDR3 nucleotides: TGTGCCAGCAGTTACGCGACTAGCGGTTACAATGAGCAGTTCTTC. It specifies CASSYATSGYNEQFF.